These 20 T cell receptor beta chains were all obtained from the same sample, sequenced in a study of blood T cells in healthy people across ages. Combining a sample-barcoded 5' primer with a J-beta primer mix, a second PCR ran for roughly 7 to 12 cycles. MiXCR, applied by TCRdb to the 5' RACE reads, yields one record per CDR3 protein. This sample has more than 900,000 distinct CDR3 sequences, with less than 25% found just once. The sample also formed part of further work on T cells of mothers and their children.

The sequencing sample was made of blood. These receptor sequences come from a girl aged 2 to 9 in good health.

The chain links TRBV5-4 to TRBJ2-5, with 7 bases identical to TRBD1. Germline values: CDR1 SGHNT, CDR2 YYREEE (reference sequence). The CDR3 extends over 15 amino acids. J lost 5 bases, V lost 4 bases, and 11 bases had no gene match. CDR3 DNA sequence: TGTGCCAGCAGCGCGATCTGGGACAGAGGGGAGACCCAGTACTTC. Encoded protein: CASSAIWDRGETQYF.

The chain couples TRBV7-9 to TRBJ1-2; the D gene is possibly TRBD1 (6 bases). From germline, CDR1 is SEHNR and CDR2 FQNEAQ (reference sequence). Trimming pared 5 bases from V and 5 bases from J, leaving 15 bases between. The CDR3 length is 14 residues. The chain's CDR3 is CASSPRGGRYGYTF. CDR3 sequence (DNA): TGTGCCAGCAGCCCCCGAGGGGGACGTTATGGCTACACCTTC.

This sequence joins TRBV20-1 and TRBJ2-5; no definite D call. Judging by the DNA end, TRBJ2-1 fits better; the J call may be wrong. CDR3 size: 15 residues. Germline CDR1 DFQATT, CDR2 SNEGSKA (reference sequence). In DNA form, the CDR3 reads TGCAGTGCTAGTTCAGGTTCTCAGAGTTACAATGAGCAGTTCTTC. Protein sequence: CSASSGSQSYNEQFF.

The V gene is TRBV19, the J gene TRBJ1-2; D is unclear. CDR3 length: 16 amino acids. Germline V CDR1 and CDR2: LNHDA, SQIVND (reference sequence). The germline V and J ends were trimmed by 6 bases and 5 bases, with 22 bases remaining between them. In DNA, the CDR3 is TGTGCCAGTAGCCTTCAGTCCGGCCCCGAACATTATGGCTACACCTTC. Its translation is CASSLQSGPEHYGYTF.

The chain combines TRBV29-1 with TRBJ2-5, with D hard to call. The CDR3 spans 14 residues. Trimming cost V 6 bases and J 11 bases, with 25 bases left between them. Germline loops: CDR1 SQVTM, CDR2 ANQGSEA. In nucleotides, the CDR3 is TGCAGCGTACTCTCTAGGGCCCAATCGTCGAAGCAGTACTTC. This encodes CSVLSRAQSSKQYF.

The chain is built from TRBV7-9 and TRBJ2-1; D call uncertain. V was cut by 8 bases and J by 0 bases, with 23 bases left in between. Germline assignment: CDR1 SEHNR and CDR2 FQNEAQ (reference sequence). The CDR3 spans 18 residues. CDR3 coding DNA: TGTGCCAGCTCCCGCGGTGAGGCATTATCTAGCTCCTACAATGAGCAGTTCTTC. Protein product: CASSRGEALSSSYNEQFF.

There are a few counts of this clonotype. The chain uses TRBV5-1 and TRBJ1-1; TRBD1 matches 9 bases. The CDR3 sequence is 17 residues long. CDR1 is SGHRS and CDR2 is YFSETQ in the germline V gene. With V trimmed by 3 bases and J by 3 bases, 12 bases remained unmatched. The CDR3 nucleotides are TGCGCCAGCAGCTCGGGACAGGGTGCCACTCTCTACACTGAAGCTTTCTTT. Translated, it gives CASSSGQGATLYTEAFF.

The chain has TRBV29-1 and TRBJ2-1; 9 positions agree with TRBD1. The CDR3 contains 13 residues. CDR1 is SQVTM and CDR2 is ANQGSEA in the germline V gene. With 4 bases clipped from V and 4 bases from J, the junction kept 2 bases outside the gene matches. The CDR3 is CSVAGTGYNEQFF. CDR3 nucleotide sequence: TGCAGCGTTGCCGGGACAGGGTACAATGAGCAGTTCTTC.

This clonotype was counted only a few times. This chain uses TRBV20-1 with TRBJ2-1, with a tentative D call TRBD2 (6 bases). The germline CDR1 and CDR2 sequences are DFQATT and SNEGSKA (reference sequence). CDR3 size: 14 residues. V lost 3 bases to trimming and J lost 0 bases, with 9 bases between them. CDR3 DNA: TGCAGTGCTAGCCACGGGAGCTCCTACAATGAGCAGTTCTTC. This encodes CSASHGSSYNEQFF.

This clonotype has only a few counts. The chain couples TRBV7-2 to TRBJ2-1; TRBD2 aligns across 8 bases. The CDR3 extends over 14 amino acids. The germline gives CDR1 SGHTA, CDR2 FQGNSA. With V trimmed by 10 bases and J by 8 bases, 13 bases remained unmatched. As DNA, the CDR3 is TGTACCACCCGTCGGATAGCGGGATACTATGAGCAGTTCTTC. Its protein is CTTRRIAGYYEQFF.

The chain links TRBV2 to TRBJ2-3; D gene ambiguous. The length of the CDR3 is 14 residues. Looked up from germline, CDR1 is SNHLY and CDR2 is FYNNEI. V lost 11 bases and J 1 base, leaving 16 bases between the germline ends. CDR3 DNA: TGTGCCGGCCAGGAGAAGACTCGCACAGATACGCAGTATTTT. It is translated as CAGQEKTRTDTQYF. Supplemented by reference TRBV2 and TRBJ2-3, the full variable domain reads EPEVTQTPSHQVTQMGQEVILRCVPISNHLYFYWYRQILGQKVEFLVSFYNNEISEKSEIFDDQFSVERPDGSNFTLKIRSTKLEDSAMYFCAGQEKTRTDTQYFGPGTRLTVL.

This clonotype was counted a few times. The chain couples TRBV3-1 to TRBJ2-3; TRBD2 is a possible D gene (6 bases). The V and J ends lost 3 bases and 2 bases respectively, with 12 bases between them. Germline CDR1 is LGHDT and CDR2 is YNNKEL (reference sequence). CDR3 size: 15 residues. The CDR3 here is CASSQRRATTDTQYF. CDR3 DNA sequence: TGTGCCAGCAGCCAGAGGAGGGCTACCACAGATACGCAGTATTTT.

The J gene is TRBJ2-2, the V gene TRBV11-2, with TRBD2 as a possible D gene (7 bases). The CDR3 loop spans 17 amino acids. V lost 6 bases and J lost 4, with 21 bases in between. Germline values: CDR1 SGHAT, CDR2 FQNNGV. The CDR3 reads CASSLTGGRSCTGELFF. As DNA, the CDR3 is TGTGCCAGCAGTCTAACGGGGGGCCGATCTTGCACCGGGGAGCTGTTTTTT.

This clonotype has just a few counts. The genes are TRBV24-1 and TRBJ2-2, with a tentative D call TRBD2 (6 bases). Germline lookup yields CDR1 KGHDR and CDR2 SFDVKD. The CDR3 is 15 amino acids. V lost 3 bases and J lost 4, with 11 bases in between. The CDR3 DNA sequence: TGTGCCACCAGTGATGTGGGGGACTTCACCGGGGAGCTGTTTTTT. It encodes CATSDVGDFTGELFF.

This clonotype has a handful of counts. The chain combines TRBV12-3 or TRBV12-4 with TRBJ2-5, with TRBD1 matching 8 bases. J gave up 12 bases and V 10 bases, and 4 bases lay outside the gene matches. The CDR3 is 9 residues long. Here the CDR3 DNA reads TGTGCCAAAGGACAGGGCAAGTACTTC. It specifies CAKGQGKYF.

This clonotype was found a few times. The V call is TRBV7-6, the J call TRBJ2-7, with 7 bases lining up with TRBD1. There are 13 residues in the CDR3. Losses at the gene ends were 5 bases for V and 3 bases for J; bases not matched to a gene: 4. Germline V gives CDR1 SGHVS, CDR2 FNYEAQ. This chain's CDR3 is CASSDRVFYEQYF. Here the CDR3 DNA reads TGTGCCAGCAGCGACAGGGTCTTCTACGAGCAGTACTTC.

The chain joins TRBV7-2 to TRBJ1-6; weak D call: TRBD1 (5 bases). The length of the CDR3 is 14 residues. V lost 5 bases to trimming and J lost 10 bases, with 15 bases between them. Germline V gene data show CDR1 as SGHTA and CDR2 as FQGNSA. DNA of the CDR3: TGTGCCAGCAGCCCGGCAGGGATAGGATCACCCCTCCACTTT. Protein sequence: CASSPAGIGSPLHF.

This chain connects TRBV10-3 to TRBJ2-1, with 8 nucleotides matching TRBD2. The J segment lost 6 bases and the V segment lost 8 bases, leaving 9 bases of the junction unmatched. Germline V gene sequence: CDR1 ENHRY, CDR2 SYGVKD. This CDR3 region has 14 residues. The CDR3 reads CAIGAGGGPNEQFF. The CDR3 nucleotides are TGTGCCATCGGGGCCGGGGGGGGCCCCAATGAGCAGTTCTTC.

The CDR3 sequence is CASSSSSDAYEQYF. CDR3 DNA: TGTGCCAGCAGTTCCTCGTCGGATGCCTACGAGCAGTACTTC. The chain is built from TRBV6-6 and TRBJ2-7; D not resolved. V was cut by 4 bases and J by 2 bases, with 12 bases left in between. Germline V gives CDR1 MNHNY, CDR2 SVGAGI (reference sequence). This CDR3 has 14 amino acids.

This chain links TRBV5-1 with TRBJ2-7, with TRBD1 as a possible D gene (6 bases). Germline CDR1 is SGHRS and CDR2 is YFSETQ. V was cut by 0 bases and J by 4 bases, with 14 bases left in between. This CDR3 region has 15 residues. The CDR3 loop is CASSLAMGAAYEQYF. CDR3 coding DNA: TGCGCCAGCAGCTTGGCCATGGGGGCAGCTTACGAGCAGTACTTC.